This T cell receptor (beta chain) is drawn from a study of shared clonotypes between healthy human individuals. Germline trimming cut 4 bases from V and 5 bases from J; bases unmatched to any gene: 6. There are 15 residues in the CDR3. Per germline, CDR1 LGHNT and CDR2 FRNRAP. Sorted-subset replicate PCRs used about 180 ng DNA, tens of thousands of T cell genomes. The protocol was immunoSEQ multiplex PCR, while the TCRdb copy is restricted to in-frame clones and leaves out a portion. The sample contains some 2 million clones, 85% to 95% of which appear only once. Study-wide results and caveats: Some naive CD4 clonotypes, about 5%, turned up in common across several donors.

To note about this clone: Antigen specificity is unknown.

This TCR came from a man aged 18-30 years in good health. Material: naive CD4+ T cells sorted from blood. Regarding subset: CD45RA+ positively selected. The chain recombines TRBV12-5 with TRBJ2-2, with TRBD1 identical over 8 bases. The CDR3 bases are TGTGCTAGTGGTTCTGGACAGGGTGATACCGGGGAGCTGTTTTTT. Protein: CASGSGQGDTGELFF.